This T cell receptor beta chain was sequenced for a study of blood T cell repertoires in COVID-19. As for the study in general: Donors in the United States, Italy and Spain gave samples during acute or convalescent COVID-19. PBMCs, B-cell-depleted T cells, or T cells provided the cDNA or gDNA that made up the material.

Per the original methods: Estimates of nucleated cell counts were drawn from the amplification of reference gene primers. Using immunoSEQ multiplex PCR, the repertoire was profiled, and TCRdb retains in-frame clones only, with some absent. V and J calls plus clone size are reproduced from that table; the DNA served to infer D and trimming. The sample carries tens of thousands of clones, 85% recorded once. Trimming removed 0 bases from V and 6 bases from J; junction bases left unmatched: 2. Germline V gene sequence: CDR1 SGHRS, CDR2 YFSETQ. The CDR3 is made up of 14 amino acids. The sample was peripheral blood. The TCR originated in a human donor in a cohort sampled during active COVID-19. This chain joins TRBV5-1 and TRBJ2-2, with TRBD1 matching over 7 bases. CDR3 nucleotide sequence: TGCGCCAGCAGCTTGGGACAGGGCCCCGGGGAGCTGTTTTTT. Its translation is CASSLGQGPGELFF.